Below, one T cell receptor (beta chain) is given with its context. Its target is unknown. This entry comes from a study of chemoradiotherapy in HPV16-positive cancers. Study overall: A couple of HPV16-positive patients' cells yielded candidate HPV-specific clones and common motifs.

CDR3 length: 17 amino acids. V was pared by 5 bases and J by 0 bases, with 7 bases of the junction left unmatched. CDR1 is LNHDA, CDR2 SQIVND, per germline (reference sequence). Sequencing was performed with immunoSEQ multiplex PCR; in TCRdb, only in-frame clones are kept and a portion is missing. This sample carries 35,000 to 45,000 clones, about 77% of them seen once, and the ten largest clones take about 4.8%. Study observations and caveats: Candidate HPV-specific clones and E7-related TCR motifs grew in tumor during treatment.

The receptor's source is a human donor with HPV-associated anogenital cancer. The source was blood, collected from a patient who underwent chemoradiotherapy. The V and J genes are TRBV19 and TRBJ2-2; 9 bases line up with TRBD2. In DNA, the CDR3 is TGTGCCAGTAGTTCGCGCCCTAGCGGGACGAACACCGGGGAGCTGTTTTTT. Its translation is CASSSRPSGTNTGELFF.